This is a list of T cell receptor beta chains from one sample in a study of blood T cell repertoires in COVID-19. Profiling relied on immunoSEQ multiplex PCR, and the TCRdb table lists in-frame clones only, not all of them. This table has 190,000 or so clones, around 87% appearing once. The sample consisted of peripheral blood. All receptors derive from a man between 60 and 70 years old who had recovered from COVID-19. Each CDR3 is given with its conserved first and last residue. The D gene is left open where the match is weak. Only some rows state a clone size, as once, few, many or a class for expanded clones.

cdr3_aa: CSVETGAAYEQYF
cdr3_nt: TGCAGCGTTGAAACAGGGGCAGCCTACGAGCAGTACTTC
j_call: TRBJ2-7
d_call: TRBD1
v_call: TRBV29-1
clone_size: NA

cdr3_aa: CASLFAGANVLTF
cdr3_nt: TGTGCCAGCCTTTTCGCTGGGGCCAACGTCCTGACTTTC
j_call: TRBJ2-6
d_call: NA
v_call: TRBV5-4
clone_size: once

cdr3_aa: CASSQSRGTDTQYF
cdr3_nt: TGTGCCAGCTCCCAAAGTCGGGGCACAGATACGCAGTATTTT
j_call: TRBJ2-3
d_call: NA
v_call: TRBV18
clone_size: NA

cdr3_aa: CASSIAGTSGGPTGTQYF
cdr3_nt: TGTGCCAGTAGCATTGCCGGGACTAGCGGGGGGCCCACAGGTACGCAGTATTTT
j_call: TRBJ2-3
d_call: TRBD2
v_call: TRBV19
clone_size: NA

cdr3_aa: CASKPPAGSYEQYF
cdr3_nt: TGTGCCAGCAAACCCCCAGCGGGATCCTACGAGCAGTACTTC
j_call: TRBJ2-7
d_call: TRBD2
v_call: TRBV28
clone_size: once

cdr3_aa: CASSEADSRRGEKLFF
cdr3_nt: TGTGCCAGCAGTGAAGCAGACTCGAGACGGGGTGAAAAACTGTTTTTT
j_call: TRBJ1-4
d_call: NA
v_call: TRBV6-1
clone_size: NA

cdr3_aa: CASRFQVSGANVLTF
cdr3_nt: TGTGCCAGCAGGTTCCAGGTCTCTGGGGCCAACGTCCTGACTTTC
j_call: TRBJ2-6
d_call: NA
v_call: TRBV2
clone_size: many

cdr3_aa: CASSLVPSSNGYTF
cdr3_nt: TGCGCCAGCAGCTTGGTCCCGAGTTCTAACGGCTACACCTTC
j_call: TRBJ1-2
d_call: NA
v_call: TRBV5-1
clone_size: few

cdr3_aa: CASSYPGQGSYNEQFF
cdr3_nt: TGCGCCAGCAGTTATCCGGGACAGGGATCCTACAATGAGCAGTTCTTC
j_call: TRBJ2-1
d_call: TRBD1
v_call: TRBV5-1
clone_size: NA

cdr3_aa: CASTSAGGGFNEQFF
cdr3_nt: TGTGCCAGCACTTCAGCGGGAGGCGGGTTTAATGAGCAGTTCTTC
j_call: TRBJ2-1
d_call: TRBD2
v_call: TRBV27
clone_size: NA

cdr3_aa: CASSPTGSNQPQHF
cdr3_nt: TGTGCCAGCAGCCCGACAGGTAGCAATCAGCCCCAGCATTTT
j_call: TRBJ1-5
d_call: NA
v_call: TRBV7-9
clone_size: once

cdr3_aa: CASSLDAAGELFF
cdr3_nt: TGCGCCAGCAGCTTGGATGCAGCCGGGGAGCTGTTTTTT
j_call: TRBJ2-2
d_call: NA
v_call: TRBV5-1
clone_size: NA

cdr3_aa: CASSMVEGYEQYF
cdr3_nt: TGTGCCAGCAGTATGGTGGAGGGCTACGAGCAGTACTTC
j_call: TRBJ2-7
d_call: NA
v_call: TRBV6-4
clone_size: NA

cdr3_aa: CASSFPQGSNSYEQYF
cdr3_nt: TGTGCCAGCAGCTTCCCCCAGGGAAGCAATTCCTACGAGCAGTACTTC
j_call: TRBJ2-7
d_call: NA
v_call: TRBV7-2
clone_size: NA

cdr3_aa: CASSLTGRVGYEQYF
cdr3_nt: TGTGCCAGCAGCTTAACAGGGAGGGTAGGCTACGAGCAGTACTTC
j_call: TRBJ2-7
d_call: NA
v_call: TRBV6-5
clone_size: NA

cdr3_aa: CASSPMTGTQPQHF
cdr3_nt: TGTGCCAGCAGCCCAATGACAGGAACTCAGCCCCAGCATTTT
j_call: TRBJ1-5
d_call: NA
v_call: TRBV11-2
clone_size: NA

cdr3_aa: CASSRDRGRGSPLHF
cdr3_nt: TGTGCCAGCTCCCGGGACAGGGGGCGAGGTTCACCCCTCCACTTT
j_call: TRBJ1-6
d_call: TRBD1
v_call: TRBV18
clone_size: NA

cdr3_aa: CASSGVRAGRELFF
cdr3_nt: TGTGCCAGCAGTGGGGTCAGGGCCGGCCGGGAGCTGTTTTTT
j_call: TRBJ2-2
d_call: NA
v_call: TRBV25-1
clone_size: NA

cdr3_aa: CASRQGRTGLGGYTF
cdr3_nt: TGTGCCAGCCGGCAGGGGCGGACGGGGTTGGGTGGCTACACCTTC
j_call: TRBJ1-2
d_call: NA
v_call: TRBV27
clone_size: NA

cdr3_aa: CAWSGTGLYEQYF
cdr3_nt: TGTGCCTGGTCCGGGACAGGGCTCTACGAGCAGTACTTC
j_call: TRBJ2-7
d_call: TRBD1
v_call: TRBV30
clone_size: NA

cdr3_aa: CASSNRELDSPLHF
cdr3_nt: TGTGCCAGTAGTAACAGGGAGCTGGATTCACCCCTCCACTTT
j_call: TRBJ1-6
d_call: NA
v_call: TRBV19
clone_size: few

cdr3_aa: CASRDRAYGYTF
cdr3_nt: TGTGCCTCAAGGGACAGGGCCTATGGCTACACCTTC
j_call: TRBJ1-2
d_call: TRBD1
v_call: TRBV19
clone_size: NA

cdr3_aa: CATVGGGEEKLFF
cdr3_nt: TGTGCCACGGTAGGAGGGGGCGAGGAAAAACTGTTTTTT
j_call: TRBJ1-4
d_call: TRBD1
v_call: TRBV19
clone_size: NA

cdr3_aa: CASSPTSSGGETQYF
cdr3_nt: TGTGCCAGCAGTCCAACTTCCTCAGGGGGTGAGACCCAGTACTTC
j_call: TRBJ2-5
d_call: TRBD1
v_call: TRBV7-7
clone_size: NA

cdr3_aa: CASSPADTQYF
cdr3_nt: TGTGCCAGCAGCCCCGCAGATACGCAGTATTTT
j_call: TRBJ2-3
d_call: NA
v_call: TRBV7-9
clone_size: NA

cdr3_aa: CASRTDRSNEKLFF
cdr3_nt: TGTGCCAGCAGAACGGACAGGTCTAATGAAAAACTGTTTTTT
j_call: TRBJ1-4
d_call: TRBD1
v_call: TRBV7-9
clone_size: NA

cdr3_aa: CAWRGSTGWYEQYF
cdr3_nt: TGTGCCTGGAGGGGGTCAACGGGGTGGTACGAGCAGTACTTC
j_call: TRBJ2-7
d_call: NA
v_call: TRBV30
clone_size: NA

cdr3_aa: CASSEPGTSGIYEQYF
cdr3_nt: TGTGCCAGCAGTGAACCCGGGACTAGCGGTATCTACGAGCAGTACTTC
j_call: TRBJ2-7
d_call: TRBD2
v_call: TRBV6-1
clone_size: NA

cdr3_aa: CASSQGQGGPYEQYF
cdr3_nt: TGTGCCAGCAGCCAAGGTCAGGGGGGACCCTACGAGCAGTACTTC
j_call: TRBJ2-7
d_call: NA
v_call: TRBV3-1/TRBV3-2
clone_size: NA

cdr3_aa: CASSPAGTAYGYTF
cdr3_nt: TGTGCCAGCAGTCCAGCCGGGACAGCCTATGGCTACACCTTC
j_call: TRBJ1-2
d_call: TRBD1
v_call: TRBV27
clone_size: few

cdr3_aa: CSVSQGGAYEQYF
cdr3_nt: TGCAGCGTCTCACAGGGGGGGGCCTACGAGCAGTACTTC
j_call: TRBJ2-7
d_call: NA
v_call: TRBV29-1
clone_size: NA

cdr3_aa: CASSGQFSYNEQFF
cdr3_nt: TGTGCCAGTAGTGGCCAGTTCTCCTACAATGAGCAGTTCTTC
j_call: TRBJ2-1
d_call: NA
v_call: TRBV19
clone_size: NA

cdr3_aa: CASSFVATQAEAFF
cdr3_nt: TGTGCCAGCAGCTTTGTTGCCACGCAGGCTGAAGCTTTCTTT
j_call: TRBJ1-1
d_call: NA
v_call: TRBV11-2
clone_size: NA

cdr3_aa: CASSPRGQGTDTQYF
cdr3_nt: TGTGCCAGCAGTCCCCGGGGACAGGGAACAGATACGCAGTATTTT
j_call: TRBJ2-3
d_call: TRBD1
v_call: TRBV28
clone_size: once

cdr3_aa: CASSPQGAPGGYTF
cdr3_nt: TGCGCCAGCAGCCCCCAGGGGGCGCCGGGTGGCTACACCTTC
j_call: TRBJ1-2
d_call: TRBD1
v_call: TRBV5-1
clone_size: NA

cdr3_aa: CSASGGRAGNTIYF
cdr3_nt: TGCAGTGCTAGTGGAGGGAGGGCTGGAAACACCATATATTTT
j_call: TRBJ1-3
d_call: NA
v_call: TRBV20-1
clone_size: once

cdr3_aa: CATSRDPRQGGNEQFF
cdr3_nt: TGTGCCACCAGCAGAGACCCGAGACAGGGCGGCAATGAGCAGTTCTTC
j_call: TRBJ2-1
d_call: TRBD1
v_call: TRBV15
clone_size: NA

cdr3_aa: CASSLTTGGGYTF
cdr3_nt: TGTGCCAGCAGCCTGACGACAGGGGGCGGCTACACCTTC
j_call: TRBJ1-2
d_call: TRBD1
v_call: TRBV7-3
clone_size: NA

cdr3_aa: CASSQETGTQYF
cdr3_nt: TGTGCCAGCAGCCAAGAAACAGGGACGCAGTATTTT
j_call: TRBJ2-3
d_call: NA
v_call: TRBV3-1/TRBV3-2
clone_size: NA

cdr3_aa: CASSFRRTGELFF
cdr3_nt: TGTGCCAGCAGTTTTCGTAGAACCGGGGAGCTGTTTTTT
j_call: TRBJ2-2
d_call: NA
v_call: TRBV6-2/TRBV6-3
clone_size: once

cdr3_aa: CASSPRDQPQHF
cdr3_nt: TGTGCCAGCTCACCGCGCGATCAGCCCCAGCATTTT
j_call: TRBJ1-5
d_call: NA
v_call: TRBV18
clone_size: NA

cdr3_aa: CATSTTRQGEKLFF
cdr3_nt: TGTGCCACCAGCACAACCCGACAGGGTGAAAAACTGTTTTTT
j_call: TRBJ1-4
d_call: TRBD1
v_call: TRBV15
clone_size: NA

cdr3_aa: CASSPGTGAAAAREAFF
cdr3_nt: TGTGCCAGCTCACCAGGGACAGGGGCTGCTGCCGCGCGAGAAGCTTTCTTT
j_call: TRBJ1-1
d_call: TRBD1
v_call: TRBV18
clone_size: NA

cdr3_aa: CASVPGGSPHEQYF
cdr3_nt: TGTGCCAGTGTACCGGGGGGGAGTCCCCACGAGCAGTACTTC
j_call: TRBJ2-7
d_call: TRBD2
v_call: TRBV28
clone_size: NA

cdr3_aa: CASSSQKQGAITEAFF
cdr3_nt: TGTGCCAGCAGCTCCCAAAAACAGGGGGCCATTACTGAAGCTTTCTTT
j_call: TRBJ1-1
d_call: TRBD1
v_call: TRBV13
clone_size: NA

cdr3_aa: CASSLGQGNEKLFF
cdr3_nt: TGCGCCAGCAGCTTGGGACAGGGCAATGAAAAACTGTTTTTT
j_call: TRBJ1-4
d_call: TRBD1
v_call: TRBV5-1
clone_size: once

cdr3_aa: CASSLGQGVFQPQHF
cdr3_nt: TGTGCCAGCAGCTTAGGACAGGGGGTATTTCAGCCCCAGCATTTT
j_call: TRBJ1-5
d_call: TRBD1
v_call: TRBV7-8
clone_size: NA

cdr3_aa: CAWSAREAQPQHF
cdr3_nt: TGTGCCTGGAGTGCCAGAGAAGCGCAGCCCCAGCATTTT
j_call: TRBJ1-5
d_call: NA
v_call: TRBV30
clone_size: NA

cdr3_aa: CASSLDRADQPQHF
cdr3_nt: TGCGCCAGCAGCTTGGACAGGGCCGATCAGCCCCAGCATTTT
j_call: TRBJ1-5
d_call: NA
v_call: TRBV5-1
clone_size: NA

cdr3_aa: CASSKDRGREQYF
cdr3_nt: TGTGCCAGCAGTAAGGACAGGGGGCGAGAGCAGTACTTC
j_call: TRBJ2-7
d_call: TRBD1
v_call: TRBV6-5
clone_size: NA

cdr3_aa: CASSDRRGDTQYF
cdr3_nt: TGTGCCAGCAGTGACCGGCGGGGAGATACGCAGTATTTT
j_call: TRBJ2-3
d_call: NA
v_call: TRBV6-4
clone_size: NA

cdr3_aa: CASSLGQSGYTF
cdr3_nt: TGTGCCAGCTCGCTCGGACAATCTGGCTACACCTTC
j_call: TRBJ1-2
d_call: NA
v_call: TRBV18
clone_size: NA

cdr3_aa: CASRGTGENYGYTF
cdr3_nt: TGTGCCAGCAGGGGGACAGGCGAAAACTATGGCTACACCTTC
j_call: TRBJ1-2
d_call: TRBD1
v_call: TRBV6-5
clone_size: NA

cdr3_aa: CASSIRQGFEQYF
cdr3_nt: TGTGCCAGCAGCATCCGACAGGGGTTCGAGCAGTACTTC
j_call: TRBJ2-7
d_call: TRBD1
v_call: TRBV7-9
clone_size: NA

cdr3_aa: CAWTRDTEAFF
cdr3_nt: TGTGCCTGGACCAGGGACACTGAAGCTTTCTTT
j_call: TRBJ1-1
d_call: NA
v_call: TRBV30
clone_size: NA

cdr3_aa: CASSVGWRGGADTQYF
cdr3_nt: TGTGCCAGCAGCGTAGGGTGGCGGGGAGGCGCAGATACGCAGTATTTT
j_call: TRBJ2-3
d_call: NA
v_call: TRBV9
clone_size: NA

cdr3_aa: CASSTPREGYEQYF
cdr3_nt: TGTGCCAGTAGTACCCCCCGGGAGGGCTACGAGCAGTACTTC
j_call: TRBJ2-7
d_call: TRBD2
v_call: TRBV19
clone_size: NA

cdr3_aa: CASSSLGQGAFGANVLTF
cdr3_nt: TGTGCCAGCAGCTCGCTTGGACAGGGGGCGTTTGGGGCCAACGTCCTGACTTTC
j_call: TRBJ2-6
d_call: TRBD1
v_call: TRBV7-3
clone_size: NA

cdr3_aa: CASSLARGQGTQHF
cdr3_nt: TGTGCCAGCAGCTTAGCCAGGGGGCAGGGGACCCAGCATTTT
j_call: TRBJ1-5
d_call: TRBD1
v_call: TRBV7-2
clone_size: NA